This entry lists 28 T cell receptor beta chains sequenced from one sample in a study of blood T cell repertoires in COVID-19. Sequencing was performed with immunoSEQ multiplex PCR; in TCRdb, only in-frame clones are kept and a portion is missing. The repertoire holds hundreds of thousands of clones, with around 89% as singletons. What was sequenced was PBMCs or T cells enriched from blood (not recorded which). These receptors all come from a man between 18 and 35 years old who had recovered from COVID-19.

This chain joins TRBV11-1 and TRBJ2-3; 8 positions agree with TRBD1. V was clipped by 4 bases and J by 4 bases; unmatched bases: 7. This CDR3 has 15 amino acids. Germline lookup yields CDR1 SGHAT and CDR2 FQDESV (reference sequence). The CDR3 protein is CASSYEDRVSDTQYF. CDR3 bases: TGTGCCAGCAGCTACGAGGACAGGGTATCAGATACGCAGTATTTT.

This clone has just one count. This chain joins TRBV2 and TRBJ2-7; no firm D call. Per germline, CDR1 SNHLY and CDR2 FYNNEI. V dropped 7 bases and J dropped 8 bases, with 12 bases sitting between them. This CDR3 comprises 11 residues. CDR3 sequence reads: CASTPMEQQYF. The CDR3 bases are TGTGCCAGCACCCCTATGGAGCAGCAGTACTTC.

This chain joins TRBV19 and TRBJ1-6; TRBD1 agrees at 8 bases. This CDR3 is 13 amino acids long. Germline V CDR1 and CDR2: LNHDA, SQIVND (reference sequence). J gave up 8 bases and V 11 bases, and 8 bases lay outside the gene matches. Written as DNA, the CDR3 is TGTGCCTGCGGACAGGGTCAAGATTCACCCCTCCACTTT. Translated, it gives CACGQGQDSPLHF.

The chain links TRBV28 to TRBJ2-4; 7 positions match TRBD1. CDR3 length: 18 residues. The V segment lost 3 bases and the J segment 0 bases; nucleotides outside the gene matches: 11. CDR1 is MDHEN, CDR2 SYDVKM, per germline. CDR3 residues: CASSLDHSGTVAKNIQYF. In DNA form, the CDR3 reads TGTGCCAGCAGTTTGGACCATTCCGGGACAGTAGCCAAAAACATTCAGTACTTC.

The V call is TRBV7-2, the J call TRBJ2-3; 8 nucleotides line up with TRBD2. The V gene end was trimmed by 5 bases and the J gene end by 3 bases; junction bases not matched to a gene: 13. The germline V gene encodes CDR1 SGHTA and CDR2 FQGNSA. CDR3 length equals 17 residues. CDR3 amino acids: CASSLGRAIVGTDTQYF. The CDR3 DNA reads TGTGCCAGCAGCCTCGGGAGGGCAATCGTTGGTACAGATACGCAGTATTTT.

The chain employs TRBV2 and TRBJ2-6; 12 bases line up with TRBD2. The V gene end was trimmed by 3 bases and the J gene end by 2 bases; junction bases not matched to a gene: 2. The germline CDR1 and CDR2 sequences are SNHLY and FYNNEI. This CDR3 has 17 amino acids. The CDR3 sequence is CASSDGLAGTGANVLTF. The CDR3 DNA reads as TGTGCCAGCAGTGACGGACTAGCGGGGACTGGGGCCAACGTCCTGACTTTC.

This clone was seen only once. The chain recombines TRBV13 with TRBJ2-7; 8 bases match TRBD2. Germline assignment: CDR1 PRHDT and CDR2 FYEKMQ (reference sequence). After removal of 4 bases from V and 6 bases from J, the junction contained 11 bases not matched to a gene. The CDR3 is 15 amino acids. CDR3 residues: CASSSIATGGLEQYF. As DNA, the CDR3 is TGTGCCAGCAGCTCCATAGCGACGGGAGGGCTCGAGCAGTACTTC.

This chain uses TRBV5-1 with TRBJ2-2; D may be TRBD2 (6 bases). The CDR3 has 14 residues. Germline V gene data show CDR1 as SGHRS and CDR2 as YFSETQ. Between the trimmed V and J ends, which lost 3 bases and 3 bases, there was a span of 9 bases. CDR3 nucleotide sequence: TGCGCCAGCAGCTGGGGGGTTGACACCGGGGAGCTGTTTTTT. The encoded protein is CASSWGVDTGELFF.

The J gene is TRBJ2-7, the V gene TRBV27, with 7 bases matching TRBD1. The CDR3 has 14 amino acids. Germline V gene lookup returns CDR1 MNHEY and CDR2 SMNVEV (reference sequence). With V trimmed by 0 bases and J by 3 bases, 2 bases remained unmatched. CDR3 residues: CASSLSGGVYEQYF. CDR3 DNA: TGTGCCAGCAGTTTATCAGGGGGCGTCTACGAGCAGTACTTC.

The gene calls are TRBV18 and TRBJ2-7; 9 positions agree with TRBD1. Trimming at V came to 4 bases and at J to 6 bases, leaving 7 bases not matched to a gene. The germline V gene encodes CDR1 KGHSH and CDR2 LQKENI. The CDR3 contains 14 residues. The CDR3 loop reads CASSLGTGRGEQYF. CDR3 coding DNA: TGTGCCAGCTCACTCGGGACAGGGAGGGGCGAGCAGTACTTC.

The chain is built from TRBV19 and TRBJ2-2, with 8 nucleotides matching TRBD1. Per the germline V gene, CDR1 is LNHDA and CDR2 is SQIVND (reference sequence). The CDR3 has 18 residues. V shed 5 bases and J 0 bases; nucleotides not matched to a gene: 11. The CDR3 region has the DNA TGTGCCAGTAGTTCACCGACAGGGGCTAACGCGAACACCGGGGAGCTGTTTTTT. Translation gives CASSSPTGANANTGELFF. Drawing the rest from reference TRBV19 and TRBJ2-2, the complete variable domain is DGGITQSPKYLFRKEGQNVTLSCEQNLNHDAMYWYRQDPGQGLRLIYYSQIVNDFQKGDIAEGYSVSREKKESFPLTVTSAQKNPTAFYLCASSSPTGANANTGELFFGEGSRLTVL.

The chain has TRBV7-9 and TRBJ1-2, with a tentative D call TRBD1 (5 bases). The ends were cut back, 4 bases at V and 1 base at J, with 7 bases in the middle. Germline loops: CDR1 SEHNR, CDR2 FQNEAQ (reference sequence). This CDR3 is 13 amino acids long. In DNA form, the CDR3 reads TGTGCCAGCAGCTCGACAGTTAACTATGGCTACACCTTC. Translation gives CASSSTVNYGYTF.

The CDR3 DNA is TGCGCCAGCAGCCAAACAGGGCTATCACCCCTCCACTTT. It is translated as CASSQTGLSPLHF. J is TRBJ1-6 and V is TRBV4-1, with a weak D call TRBD1 (6 bases). There are 13 residues in the CDR3. Germline V gene lookup returns CDR1 MGHRA and CDR2 YSYEKL. Trimming removed 2 bases from V and 10 bases from J, with 9 bases in between.

This chain's CDR3 is CATSQGSETQYF. The CDR3 DNA is TGTGCCACCAGTCAGGGCAGTGAGACCCAGTACTTC. The chain carries TRBV24-1 and TRBJ2-5, with D possibly matching TRBD1 (5 bases). Germline assignment: CDR1 KGHDR and CDR2 SFDVKD. V lost 6 bases, J lost 5 bases, and 9 bases lay in between. This CDR3 has 12 amino acids.

The rearrangement links TRBV9 to TRBJ2-7; 8 nucleotides align to TRBD1. Germline CDR1 and CDR2: SGDLS and YYNGEE. The V gene end was trimmed by 3 bases and the J gene end by 5 bases; junction bases not matched to a gene: 10. This CDR3 comprises 15 residues. The CDR3 DNA reads as TGTGCCAGCAGCGCGGACAGGGCGTGGGTTGACGAGCAGTACTTC. Its protein product is CASSADRAWVDEQYF.

The DNA of the CDR3 is TGTGCCAGCAGCCAAGCCGGAGGGGCAGGGGGTAACTATGGCTACACCTTC. Translation gives CASSQAGGAGGNYGYTF. This chain joins TRBV3-1 (or the pseudogene TRBV3-2) and TRBJ1-2, with TRBD1 matching 7 bases. V shed 1 base and J 1 base; nucleotides not matched to a gene: 9. The CDR3 has 17 amino acids. CDR1 is LGHDT, CDR2 YNNKEL, per germline (reference sequence).

J is TRBJ1-4 and V is TRBV30, with 9 nucleotides matching TRBD1. V lost 5 bases to trimming and J lost 5 bases; unmatched junction nucleotides: 3. From germline, CDR1 is GTSNPN and CDR2 SVGIG (reference sequence). The CDR3 has 13 amino acids. This CDR3 is CAWAGTGNEKLFF. As DNA, the CDR3 is TGTGCCTGGGCCGGGACAGGGAATGAAAAACTGTTTTTT. Using reference TRBV30 and TRBJ1-4 for the parts outside the CDR3, the full variable domain is SQTIHQWPATLVQPVGSPLSLECTVEGTSNPNLYWYRQAAGRGLQLLFYSVGIGQISSEVPQNLSASRPQDRQFILSSKKLLLSDSGFYLCAWAGTGNEKLFFGSGTQLSVL.

CDR3 loop: CASATGGEKPQHF. CDR3 DNA sequence: TGTGCCAGTGCTACAGGGGGCGAGAAGCCCCAGCATTTT. The V call is TRBV19, the J call TRBJ1-5, with 9 bases that match TRBD1. Trimming at V came to 8 bases and at J to 8 bases, leaving 7 bases not matched to a gene. The CDR3 runs to 13 residues. Germline V gene sequence: CDR1 LNHDA, CDR2 SQIVND (reference sequence).

V is TRBV9 and J is TRBJ2-3; 9 positions agree with TRBD2. The ends lost 0 bases at V and 8 bases at J; junction bases unmatched: 13. CDR1 is SGDLS and CDR2 is YYNGEE in the germline V gene. The CDR3 covers 17 residues. The CDR3 spells CASSVDPIGTSLTTQYF. Written as DNA, the CDR3 is TGTGCCAGCAGCGTAGATCCTATCGGGACTAGCCTCACTACGCAGTATTTT.

The V gene is TRBV5-6, the J gene TRBJ2-7, with 7 bases fitting TRBD1. CDR1 SGHDT and CDR2 YYEEEE come from the germline V gene. The CDR3 runs 17 residues. The ends lost 4 bases at V and 1 base at J; junction bases unmatched: 14. CDR3 amino acids: CASSRPMLRGQSYEQYF. As DNA, the CDR3 is TGTGCCAGCAGCCGCCCTATGCTAAGGGGGCAGTCCTACGAGCAGTACTTC.

This chain's CDR3 is CASSFEGYEQYF. The CDR3, as DNA: TGTGCCAGCAGTTTTGAGGGCTACGAGCAGTACTTC. This sequence joins TRBV28 and TRBJ2-7; TRBD2 is a possible D gene (5 bases). The CDR3 sequence is 12 residues long. Trimming shortened V by 3 bases and J by 3 bases, and 6 bases separated the two germline ends. Germline-derived CDR1 and CDR2 are MDHEN and SYDVKM.

This chain connects TRBV2 to TRBJ1-5, with a weak D call TRBD1 (5 bases). The CDR3 consists of 15 residues. Trimming shortened V by 2 bases and J by 5 bases, and 13 bases separated the two germline ends. Looked up from germline, CDR1 is SNHLY and CDR2 is FYNNEI. The CDR3 sequence: CASSEMGTGHQPQHF. CDR3 in DNA: TGTGCCAGCAGTGAAATGGGAACAGGTCATCAGCCCCAGCATTTT.

The chain couples TRBV4-1 to TRBJ1-1; perhaps TRBD1 as D (5 bases). This CDR3 spans 16 amino acids. Germline CDR1 reads MGHRA; CDR2 reads YSYEKL. V was trimmed by 2 bases and J by 1 base, leaving 14 bases between them. The CDR3 sequence: CASSQQTGVPNTEAFF. The DNA for the CDR3 is TGCGCCAGCAGCCAACAAACGGGGGTTCCGAACACTGAAGCTTTCTTT.

The CDR3 region is CASSNGTSGSYEQYF. DNA of the CDR3: TGCGCCAGCAGCAACGGGACTAGCGGGAGTTACGAGCAGTACTTC. This sequence joins TRBV5-1 and TRBJ2-7, with 14 bases lining up with TRBD2. The V gene's germline CDR1 is SGHRS and CDR2 YFSETQ. This CDR3 spans 15 amino acids. With 4 bases clipped from V and 4 bases from J, the junction kept 4 bases outside the gene matches.

The count of this clone is one. V is TRBV3-1 (or the pseudogene TRBV3-2) and J is TRBJ2-7, with 8 bases lining up with TRBD1. Trimming removed 0 bases from V and 3 bases from J; junction bases left unmatched: 4. Germline CDR1 and CDR2: LGHDT and YNNKEL (reference sequence). This CDR3 is 15 amino acids long. The CDR3 region is CASSQDTGGYYEQYF. The CDR3 DNA is TGTGCCAGCAGCCAAGATACAGGGGGATACTACGAGCAGTACTTC.

CDR3 in amino acids: CASRAQGEVAGANVLTF. As DNA, the CDR3 is TGTGCCAGCAGAGCACAGGGAGAAGTAGCTGGGGCCAACGTCCTGACTTTC. The chain links TRBV9 to TRBJ2-6, with D possibly matching TRBD1 (6 bases). Germline V CDR1 and CDR2: SGDLS, YYNGEE. This CDR3 is built from 17 residues. Trimming left V 5 bases short and J 2 bases short, with 17 bases between.

This chain joins TRBV6-5 and TRBJ1-4; 9 bases align to TRBD1. The CDR3 consists of 14 residues. The germline CDR1 and CDR2 sequences are MNHEY and SVGAGI. J gave up 8 bases and V 6 bases, and 7 bases lay outside the gene matches. In DNA, the CDR3 is TGTGCCAGCAGCCGGGACAGGGTAGAAGAAAAACTGTTTTTT. Translating gives CASSRDRVEEKLFF.

The V gene is TRBV30, the J gene TRBJ1-3; D is ambiguous. This CDR3 has 13 amino acids. V was pared by 2 bases and J by 1 base, with 6 bases between. The germline gives CDR1 GTSNPN, CDR2 SVGIG (reference sequence). This CDR3 reads CAWSFGSGNTIYF. For the CDR3, the DNA is TGTGCCTGGAGTTTCGGTTCTGGAAACACCATATATTTT.